What follows are 30 T cell receptor beta chains derived from one specimen sequenced in a study of T cell changes during pregnancy in multiple sclerosis. Only in-frame clones appear in the TCRdb table, and some are missing; sequencing was by immunoSEQ multiplex PCR. This repertoire shows tens of thousands of clones, around nine tenths found once; its top ten account for 3%. Sequencing was performed on CD8+ T cells from peripheral blood mononuclear cells, taken before pregnancy. These receptors were collected from a female donor with multiple sclerosis, enrolled in a pregnancy study.

The chain links TRBV9 to TRBJ2-1; tentative D call: TRBD2 (7 bases). Germline V gives CDR1 SGDLS, CDR2 YYNGEE. CDR3 length equals 14 residues. V was trimmed by 0 bases and J by 10 bases, leaving 14 bases between them. CDR3 protein: CASSVGGGPGEQFF. CDR3 nucleotide sequence: TGTGCCAGCAGCGTAGGGGGGGGGCCAGGCGAGCAGTTCTTC.

The chain links TRBV29-1 to TRBJ1-2, with D possibly TRBD1 on 5 matching bases. CDR3 length: 12 residues. Trimming shortened V by 5 bases and J by 6 bases, and 13 bases separated the two germline ends. Per the germline V gene, CDR1 is SQVTM and CDR2 is ANQGSEA. DNA of the CDR3: TGCAGCGTTTCCCAAGGGGTTCATGGCTACACCTTC. This encodes CSVSQGVHGYTF.

The V gene is TRBV10-3, the J gene TRBJ1-1; D remains ambiguous. Trimming removed 7 bases from V and 1 base from J, with 10 bases in between. The germline gives CDR1 ENHRY, CDR2 SYGVKD. The CDR3 is made up of 13 amino acids. CDR3: CAITFGSNTEAFF. In DNA form, the CDR3 reads TGTGCCATCACGTTCGGGTCGAACACTGAAGCTTTCTTT.

This clone was counted once. V gene TRBV6-5 combines with J gene TRBJ1-3; D gene unclear. The V and J ends lost 8 bases and 0 bases respectively, with 8 bases between them. The CDR3 runs to 13 residues. Germline-derived CDR1 and CDR2 are MNHEY and SVGAGI. The CDR3 bases are TGTGCCAGCTCGGACTACTCTGGAAACACCATATATTTT. This encodes CASSDYSGNTIYF.

V gene TRBV6-6 combines with J gene TRBJ2-3, with 10 bases lining up with TRBD1. V was pared by 0 bases and J by 4 bases, with 1 base of the junction left unmatched. CDR1 and CDR2 from the germline V gene are MNHNY and SVGAGI (reference sequence). This CDR3 is 15 amino acids long. CDR3 bases: TGTGCCAGCAGTTACTCGACAGGGGGCGCAGATACGCAGTATTTT. Its translation: CASSYSTGGADTQYF.

J is TRBJ1-1 and V is TRBV7-6, with D hard to call. The V and J ends lost 1 base and 8 bases respectively, with 11 bases between them. The CDR3 length is 13 residues. Germline V gene data show CDR1 as SGHVS and CDR2 as FNYEAQ. The CDR3 region has the DNA TGTGCCAGCAGCTTAGGTCGCCAACTAGAAGCTTTCTTT. As protein: CASSLGRQLEAFF.

The table lists this clone with a few counts. The genes are TRBV6-4 and TRBJ2-3; TRBD2 aligns across 9 bases. Germline loops: CDR1 MRHNA, CDR2 SNTAGT. Germline trimming cut 2 bases from V and 3 bases from J; bases unmatched to any gene: 0. This CDR3 contains 14 residues. CDR3 DNA sequence: TGTGCCAGCAGTGACGCGGGGGGGACAGATACGCAGTATTTT. Its translation is CASSDAGGTDTQYF.

The genes are TRBV6-5 and TRBJ2-1, with 14 bases identical to TRBD2. The CDR3 runs 15 residues. J lost 8 bases, V lost 6 bases, and 6 bases had no gene match. Germline assignment: CDR1 MNHEY and CDR2 SVGAGI. CDR3 coding DNA: TGTGCCAGCAGCAAGACTAGCGGGGGGGCCGATGAGCAGTTCTTC. It codes for CASSKTSGGADEQFF.

V gene TRBV6-1 combines with J gene TRBJ1-1; D is undetermined. The ends were cut back, 6 bases at V and 0 bases at J, with 5 bases in the middle. Per the germline V gene, CDR1 is MNHNS and CDR2 is SASEGT. The CDR3 length is 12 residues. The CDR3 reads CASRAMNTEAFF. The CDR3 coding sequence is TGTGCCAGCAGGGCCATGAACACTGAAGCTTTCTTT.

This chain connects TRBV5-5 to TRBJ1-1, with 12 bases aligning to TRBD1. The germline gives CDR1 SGHKS, CDR2 YYEKEE (reference sequence). J gave up 7 bases and V 4 bases, and 8 bases lay outside the gene matches. The CDR3 length is 15 residues. The CDR3 loop is CASSLGTGGSVEAFF. The CDR3 nucleotides are TGTGCCAGCAGCCTCGGGACAGGGGGCTCGGTTGAAGCTTTCTTT.

The chain uses TRBV30 and TRBJ1-2, with TRBD1 as a possible D gene (6 bases). Trimming removed 6 bases at V and 4 bases at J, with 9 bases between. Germline CDR1 and CDR2: GTSNPN and SVGIG (reference sequence). CDR3 length: 11 residues. This CDR3 is CACPTGYGYTF. CDR3 nucleotides: TGTGCCTGCCCGACAGGCTATGGCTACACCTTC.

J is TRBJ1-4 and V is TRBV6-5; D possibly corresponds to TRBD1 (5 bases). This CDR3 contains 13 residues. Germline assignment: CDR1 MNHEY and CDR2 SVGAGI. The V and J ends lost 2 bases and 10 bases respectively, with 11 bases between them. The CDR3 reads CASSYTSGGKLFF. CDR3 in DNA: TGTGCCAGCAGTTACACGTCGGGGGGAAAACTGTTTTTT.

The chain joins TRBV15 to TRBJ1-4, with 8 bases lining up with TRBD1. The CDR3 extends over 15 amino acids. The V gene end was trimmed by 1 base and the J gene end by 7 bases; junction bases not matched to a gene: 5. Germline V gene data show CDR1 as LNHNV and CDR2 as YYDKDF (reference sequence). CDR3 in amino acids: CATSRAHRGFEKLFF. The CDR3 DNA is TGTGCCACCAGCAGAGCGCACAGGGGGTTTGAAAAACTGTTTTTT.

The chain uses TRBV7-3 and TRBJ2-1; 8 bases are a match to TRBD2. The germline CDR1 and CDR2 sequences are SGHTA and FQGTGA. Unmatched junction bases numbered 20, after V lost 5 bases and J lost 8 bases. The CDR3 spans 18 residues. The DNA of the CDR3 is TGTGCCAGCAGCGGAACCGGGGGGGCCCTTAATAAGCTCGATGAGCAGTTCTTC. Translating it yields CASSGTGGALNKLDEQFF. Variable domain in full (rest from reference TRBV7-3 and TRBJ2-1): GAGVSQTPSNKVTEKGKYVELRCDPISGHTALYWYRQSLGQGPEFLIYFQGTGAADDSGLPNDRFFAVRPEGSVSTLKIQRTERGDSAVYLCASSGTGGALNKLDEQFFGPGTRLTVL.

V and J are TRBV19 and TRBJ2-7; D gene ambiguous. Germline V lookup: CDR1 LNHDA, CDR2 SQIVND (reference sequence). Trimming stripped 6 bases from V and 4 bases from J, with 10 bases between. This CDR3 contains 12 residues. The CDR3 coding sequence is TGTGCCAGTAGCGTTCCAGGTTACGAGCAGTACTTC. Protein: CASSVPGYEQYF.

The gene calls are TRBV5-8 and TRBJ1-2; D is perhaps TRBD1 (6 bases). CDR1 is SGHTS and CDR2 is YDEGEE in the germline V gene. Trimming shortened V by 0 bases and J by 3 bases, and 18 bases separated the two germline ends. The CDR3 extends over 17 amino acids. The CDR3 protein is CASSLEWARAGDYGYTF. The CDR3 DNA is TGTGCCAGCAGCTTGGAGTGGGCACGGGCAGGGGACTATGGCTACACCTTC.

This clone was counted once. The same CDR3 also results from other DNA sequences found in this sample. This chain connects TRBV6-6 to TRBJ1-1; the D gene is possibly TRBD1 (6 bases). Germline assignment: CDR1 MNHNY and CDR2 SVGAGI (reference sequence). This CDR3 region has 13 residues. V dropped 11 bases and J dropped 2 bases, with 15 bases sitting between them. CDR3 loop: CAYSQGFNTEAFF. CDR3 coding DNA: TGTGCCTATTCTCAGGGGTTCAACACTGAAGCTTTCTTT.

In nucleotides, the CDR3 is TGTGCCAGCAGCGTCTCCCTTGGGGCTACAACAGATACGCAGTATTTT. Protein: CASSVSLGATTDTQYF. This chain uses TRBV9 with TRBJ2-3; D is possibly TRBD1 (5 bases). The CDR3 has 16 amino acids. Germline V CDR1 and CDR2: SGDLS, YYNGEE. With 2 bases removed from V and 3 bases from J, the gap between germline ends came to 16 bases.

The chain has TRBV7-9 and TRBJ1-1; TRBD1 might be the D (5 bases). The CDR3 totals 13 residues. Germline-derived CDR1 and CDR2 are SEHNR and FQNEAQ (reference sequence). V was clipped by 2 bases and J by 1 base, with 5 bases between them. The DNA of the CDR3 is TGTGCCAGCAGCTTAAGGGGGAACACTGAAGCTTTCTTT. It translates to CASSLRGNTEAFF.

The rearrangement links TRBV7-6 to TRBJ2-5; TRBD1 might be the D (6 bases). The CDR3 has 16 residues. The V end was cut by 1 base, the J end by 0 bases, with 12 bases between. Germline V gene data show CDR1 as SGHVS and CDR2 as FNYEAQ. In DNA form, the CDR3 reads TGTGCCAGCAGCTTAGGTGCAGGGGCATACCAAGAGACCCAGTACTTC. Protein: CASSLGAGAYQETQYF. Using reference TRBV7-6 and TRBJ2-5 for the parts outside the CDR3, the full variable domain is GAGVSQSPRYKVTKRGQDVALRCDPISGHVSLYWYRQALGQGPEFLTYFNYEAQQDKSGLPNDRFSAERPEGSISTLTIQRTEQRDSAMYRCASSLGAGAYQETQYFGPGTRLLVL.

This clone was seen repeatedly, ten times or more. The chain joins TRBV4-2 to TRBJ1-5; tentatively, D is TRBD1 (6 bases). CDR3 length: 15 residues. The germline V and J ends were trimmed by 1 base and 7 bases, with 14 bases remaining between them. CDR1 LGHNA and CDR2 YNFKEQ come from the germline V gene. Here the CDR3 DNA reads TGTGCCAGCAGCCAAGGGACAGACGAAACACAGCCCCAGCATTTT. Protein: CASSQGTDETQPQHF.

This clone was recorded once. The J gene is TRBJ2-1, the V gene TRBV4-3; D may be TRBD2 (6 bases). Germline V gene lookup returns CDR1 LGHNA and CDR2 YSLEER. V dropped 4 bases and J dropped 0 bases, with 13 bases sitting between them. The CDR3 consists of 16 residues. In DNA form, the CDR3 reads TGCGCCAGCAGCCCTATAGCGGAGAGCTCCTACAATGAGCAGTTCTTC. It specifies CASSPIAESSYNEQFF.

V usage is TRBV19 and J usage is TRBJ2-7, with 8 bases that match TRBD2. CDR1 and CDR2 (germline): LNHDA, SQIVND (reference sequence). V trimming: 1 base; J trimming: 3 bases; junction bases outside the gene matches: 5. The CDR3 runs 15 residues. The CDR3 bases are TGTGCCAGTAGTATAGCGGGGGGGCATTTCTACGAGCAGTACTTC. This gives the protein CASSIAGGHFYEQYF. Full variable domain (remainder filled in from reference TRBV19 and TRBJ2-7): DGGITQSPKYLFRKEGQNVTLSCEQNLNHDAMYWYRQDPGQGLRLIYYSQIVNDFQKGDIAEGYSVSREKKESFPLTVTSAQKNPTAFYLCASSIAGGHFYEQYFGPGTRLTVT.

The J gene is TRBJ1-1, the V gene TRBV18; TRBD1 might be the D (5 bases). Trimming removed 1 base from V and 1 base from J, with 19 bases in between. This CDR3 region has 18 residues. Germline V CDR1 and CDR2: KGHSH, LQKENI. Here the CDR3 reads CASSPLSQGSGGNTEAFF. CDR3 DNA sequence: TGTGCCAGCTCACCACTATCTCAGGGATCGGGGGGGAACACTGAAGCTTTCTTT. Based on the CDR3 plus reference TRBV18 and TRBJ1-1, the full variable domain is NAGVMQNPRHLVRRRGQEARLRCSPMKGHSHVYWYRQLPEEGLKFMVYLQKENIIDESGMPKERFSAEFPKEGPSILRIQQVVRGDSAAYFCASSPLSQGSGGNTEAFFGQGTRLTVV.

This rearrangement joins TRBV11-2 to TRBJ1-1; no reliable D call. Between the trimmed V and J ends, which lost 1 base and 6 bases, there was a span of 9 bases. CDR1 and CDR2 from the germline V gene are SGHAT and FQNNGV. This CDR3 is built from 13 residues. The CDR3 region is CASSLGYTAEAFF. DNA of the CDR3: TGTGCCAGCAGCTTAGGGTATACGGCTGAAGCTTTCTTT.

The chain employs TRBV11-3 and TRBJ2-1; D is ambiguous. Germline assignment: CDR1 SGHNT and CDR2 YENEEA. Deletions cut 1 base from V and 1 base from J, with 5 bases between. The CDR3 consists of 14 residues. The CDR3 here is CASSLAGSYNEQFF. The CDR3, as DNA: TGTGCCAGCAGCTTAGCGGGTTCCTACAATGAGCAGTTCTTC.

V usage is TRBV10-2 and J usage is TRBJ2-7; TRBD2 is a possible D gene (5 bases). Trimming left V 8 bases short and J 5 bases short, with 7 bases between. The CDR3 length is 10 residues. The germline V gene encodes CDR1 WSHSY and CDR2 SAAADI. CDR3 sequence reads: CASEGHEQYF. The CDR3 DNA follows: TGCGCCAGCGAGGGTCACGAGCAGTACTTC.

The V call is TRBV9, the J call TRBJ2-1, with a possible D match to TRBD2 (6 bases). The germline V gene encodes CDR1 SGDLS and CDR2 YYNGEE. V dropped 3 bases and J dropped 5 bases, with 12 bases sitting between them. The CDR3 totals 14 residues. As DNA, the CDR3 is TGTGCCAGCAGCGACGGGACTCCGAACAATGAGCAGTTCTTC. Amino acid sequence: CASSDGTPNNEQFF. Filled out from reference TRBV9 and TRBJ2-1, the complete variable domain reads DSGVTQTPKHLITATGQRVTLRCSPRSGDLSVYWYQQSLDQGLQFLIQYYNGEERAKGNILERFSAQQFPDLHSELNLSSLELGDSALYFCASSDGTPNNEQFFGPGTRLTVL.

The gene calls are TRBV10-3 and TRBJ1-5, with 9 bases lining up with TRBD1. CDR3 size: 13 residues. Germline assignment: CDR1 ENHRY and CDR2 SYGVKD. After removal of 6 bases from V and 6 bases from J, the junction contained 3 bases not matched to a gene. The CDR3 bases are TGTGCCATCAGAACAGGGGGCACTCAGCCCCAGCATTTT. Its protein is CAIRTGGTQPQHF.

This chain connects TRBV5-4 to TRBJ2-5, with D possibly being TRBD1 (6 bases). In germline, CDR1 is SGHNT, CDR2 YYREEE (reference sequence). The CDR3 runs to 14 residues. The V end lost 4 bases, the J end lost 10 bases, and 20 bases lay between the germline ends. CDR3 DNA sequence: TGTGCCAGCAGCGTAGACGGGACACTTTCTTACCAGTACTTC. It translates to CASSVDGTLSYQYF. Full variable domain (rest looked up from reference TRBV5-4 and TRBJ2-5): ETGVTQSPTHLIKTRGQQVTLRCSSQSGHNTVSWYQQALGQGPQFIFQYYREEENGRGNFPPRFSGLQFPNYSSELNVNALELDDSALYLCASSVDGTLSYQYFGPGTRLLVL.